The rows below give T cell receptor beta chains drawn from one sample of a study of T cells after yellow fever vaccination. A single record per CDR3 protein comes from TCRdb applying MiXCR to the 5' RACE reads. The data show approximately 600,000 distinct CDR3 sequences, around 12% seen once. The starting material was PBMCs, obtained on the day of the yellow fever booster vaccination. The receptors derive from a man younger than 45 who received the YFV17D yellow fever vaccine. The CDR3 runs from the conserved cysteine through the conserved F or W. D genes are given only for firm matches. Some rows mark clone size as missing; the rest say once, few, many or name a class of expanded clone.

>many|TRBJ2-7|13|-|TRBV28
CASRPGQSYEQYF
TGTGCCAGCAGACCCGGACAGAGCTACGAGCAGTACTTC
>-|TRBJ2-5|14|-|TRBV20-1
CSASSGTIQETQYF
TGCAGTGCTAGCTCAGGAACTATCCAAGAGACCCAGTACTTC
>-|TRBJ2-1|17|TRBD2|TRBV20-1
CSARDTSGRGSYNEQFF
TGCAGTGCTAGAGATACTAGCGGGAGGGGCTCCTACAATGAGCAGTTCTTC
>few|TRBJ2-1|17|-|TRBV9
CASSVRGGSADYNEQFF
TGTGCCAGCAGCGTGAGGGGGGGCTCAGCCGACTACAATGAGCAGTTCTTC
>few|TRBJ2-2|16|TRBD1|TRBV20-1
CSAVDRGPTSHGELFF
TGCAGTGCTGTCGACAGGGGGCCCACGAGCCACGGGGAGCTGTTTTTT
>-|TRBJ2-5|13|-|TRBV7-2
CASSSQDRETQYF
TGTGCCAGCAGCTCCCAAGACAGGGAGACCCAGTACTTC
>few|TRBJ2-2|14|-|TRBV20-1
CSAREDHYTGELFF
TGCAGTGCTAGAGAGGACCATTACACCGGGGAGCTGTTTTTT
>-|TRBJ2-3|16|TRBD2|TRBV20-1
CSARVSAREVSDTQYF
TGCAGTGCTAGAGTCAGTGCGCGGGAGGTGTCAGATACGCAGTATTTT
>-|TRBJ2-1|14|-|TRBV27
CASRREEAYNEQFF
TGTGCCAGCAGAAGGGAGGAGGCGTACAATGAGCAGTTCTTC
>-|TRBJ1-1|14|TRBD1|TRBV20-1
CSARKGQGLTEAFF
TGCAGTGCTAGAAAGGGACAGGGTTTGACTGAAGCTTTCTTT
>-|TRBJ2-2|13|-|TRBV6-2/TRBV6-3
CASRNSNTGELFF
TGTGCCAGCCGAAATAGCAACACCGGGGAGCTGTTTTTT
>-|TRBJ1-1|14|-|TRBV14
CASSPRGVGTEAFF
TGTGCCAGCAGCCCCAGGGGAGTTGGTACTGAAGCTTTCTTT
>-|TRBJ2-7|14|TRBD1|TRBV10-3
CAISAQGQRYEQYF
TGTGCCATCAGTGCCCAGGGACAGAGATACGAGCAGTACTTC
>few|TRBJ2-5|20|-|TRBV5-1
CASSLGRGRSREVIQETQYF
TGCGCCAGCAGCTTGGGGAGGGGGCGTTCGCGGGAGGTGATCCAAGAGACCCAGTACTTC
>few|TRBJ1-2|14|-|TRBV4-3
CASSQQGLGYGYTF
TGCGCCAGCAGCCAACAGGGGTTGGGCTATGGCTACACCTTC
>few|TRBJ2-6|16|-|TRBV5-4
CASSPPVSAGANVLTF
TGTGCCAGCAGCCCTCCGGTCTCGGCTGGGGCCAACGTCCTGACTTTC